The 27 T cell receptor beta chains in this list originate from one sample, sequenced in a study of cytomegalovirus exposure and HLA in healthy donors. The data were produced by immunoSEQ multiplex PCR, yet TCRdb's version contains in-frame clones alone and is incomplete. This sample carries more than 55,000 clones, around nine tenths of them seen once, and the ten largest clones take about 3%. What was sequenced was PBMCs. The receptors were gathered from a man younger than 35 in good health and CMV-seronegative.

The chain is built from TRBV5-6 and TRBJ1-4; 10 bases fit TRBD1. The CDR3 has 14 amino acids. V shed 3 bases, J shed 8 bases, and the junction held 4 bases outside the gene matches. The germline V gene encodes CDR1 SGHDT and CDR2 YYEEEE. In DNA form, the CDR3 reads TGTGCCAGCAGCTGGGGACAGGGGTCCGAAAAACTGTTTTTT. Protein sequence: CASSWGQGSEKLFF.

V and J are TRBV18 and TRBJ2-7; 9 nucleotides match TRBD1. This CDR3 has 14 residues. Germline V gene lookup returns CDR1 KGHSH and CDR2 LQKENI. V dropped 3 bases and J dropped 3; count of bases not matched to a gene: 3. The CDR3 protein is CASSPRQGVYEQYF. The CDR3 nucleotides are TGTGCCAGCTCACCTCGACAGGGGGTCTACGAGCAGTACTTC. Combining the CDR3 with reference TRBV18 and TRBJ2-7 gives the whole variable domain NAGVMQNPRHLVRRRGQEARLRCSPMKGHSHVYWYRQLPEEGLKFMVYLQKENIIDESGMPKERFSAEFPKEGPSILRIQQVVRGDSAAYFCASSPRQGVYEQYFGPGTRLTVT.

The rearrangement uses TRBV13 and TRBJ2-1, with 9 bases matching TRBD2. J lost 6 bases, V lost 5 bases, and 14 bases had no gene match. Germline lookup yields CDR1 PRHDT and CDR2 FYEKMQ (reference sequence). The CDR3 runs to 17 residues. CDR3 protein: CASSPRHGAGGRNEQFF. The DNA of the CDR3 is TGTGCCAGCAGCCCCCGTCATGGGGCGGGAGGGCGCAATGAGCAGTTCTTC.

This clone was recorded only once. The chain combines TRBV7-9 with TRBJ2-1; 7 bases map to TRBD2. The germline V gene has CDR1 SEHNR and CDR2 FQNEAQ (reference sequence). The ends lost 5 bases at V and 3 bases at J; junction bases unmatched: 7. The CDR3 runs to 15 residues. CDR3 protein: CASSPGAGNYNEQFF. The CDR3 DNA reads as TGTGCCAGCAGCCCTGGAGCGGGGAACTACAATGAGCAGTTCTTC.

The table lists this clone with a few counts. The CDR3 reads CASSSRTSGGEQYF. Written as DNA, the CDR3 is TGTGCCAGCAGCTCTCGGACTAGCGGGGGCGAGCAGTACTTC. The chain joins TRBV7-2 to TRBJ2-7; 13 nucleotides align to TRBD2. Trimming took 4 bases from V and 6 from J; bases not matched to a gene: 3. CDR1 SGHTA and CDR2 FQGNSA come from the germline V gene. The CDR3 has 14 amino acids.

V gene TRBV9 combines with J gene TRBJ2-7; 9 bases agree with TRBD2. Germline V gene sequence: CDR1 SGDLS, CDR2 YYNGEE. This CDR3 contains 15 residues. V lost 0 bases and J lost 6; bases outside the gene matches: 7. As DNA, the CDR3 is TGTGCCAGCAGCGTAGGGGGGACTAGCAGGGTCGAGCAGTACTTC. It is translated as CASSVGGTSRVEQYF.

This CDR3 reads CASAQQGMREQYF. DNA of the CDR3: TGTGCCAGCGCACAACAGGGCATGAGGGAGCAGTACTTC. V usage is TRBV19 and J usage is TRBJ2-7; perhaps TRBD1 as D (6 bases). There are 13 residues in the CDR3. Trimming removed 9 bases from V and 7 bases from J, with 19 bases in between. From germline, CDR1 is LNHDA and CDR2 SQIVND (reference sequence).

A note on this clone: An end of the junction differs from the germline gene, which may be a read error. V is TRBV27 and J is TRBJ1-5, with D hard to call. This CDR3 has 14 residues. Germline CDR1 reads MNHEY; CDR2 reads SMNVEV (reference sequence). CDR3: CASSVSRGNQPQHF. The CDR3 coding sequence is TGTGCCAGCAGTGTATCCCGAGGCAATCAGCCCCAGCATTTT.

This clone was seen once. This chain joins TRBV5-1 and TRBJ2-2; D gene ambiguous. CDR1 is SGHRS, CDR2 YFSETQ, per germline. The CDR3 length is 15 residues. The germline V and J ends were trimmed by 0 bases and 5 bases, with 11 bases remaining between them. DNA for the CDR3: TGCGCCAGCAGCTTGGCCCAGGTTGTAACCGGGGAGCTGTTTTTT. Its translation is CASSLAQVVTGELFF. The whole variable domain, remainder taken from reference TRBV5-1 and TRBJ2-2, is KAGVTQTPRYLIKTRGQQVTLSCSPISGHRSVSWYQQTPGQGLQFLFEYFSETQRNKGNFPGRFSGRQFSNSRSEMNVSTLELGDSALYLCASSLAQVVTGELFFGEGSRLTVL.

In nucleotides, the CDR3 is TGTGCCAGCATCTCCTCCCGTAGGGGCGCTGGAACCCAGTACTTC. As protein: CASISSRRGAGTQYF. This chain joins TRBV28 and TRBJ2-5; TRBD1 is a possible D gene (5 bases). The CDR3 loop spans 15 amino acids. The germline CDR1 and CDR2 sequences are MDHEN and SYDVKM. Trimming pared 7 bases from V and 8 bases from J, leaving 23 bases between.

DNA of the CDR3: TGTGCCAGCAGTCCGACGATTGGGCTGAGCTCCTACAATGAGCAGTTCTTC. It codes for CASSPTIGLSSYNEQFF. The rearrangement joins TRBV28 to TRBJ2-1; D is undetermined. Trimming removed 5 bases at V and 0 bases at J, with 17 bases between. The CDR3 length is 17 residues. Germline assignment: CDR1 MDHEN and CDR2 SYDVKM.

J is TRBJ2-7 and V is TRBV6-5, with TRBD2 identical over 8 bases. The V gene end was trimmed by 6 bases and the J gene end by 5 bases; junction bases not matched to a gene: 6. Germline CDR1 MNHEY, CDR2 SVGAGI. There are 13 residues in the CDR3. CDR3 residues: CASSPGTRNEQYF. The CDR3 DNA sequence: TGTGCCAGCAGCCCCGGGACTAGAAACGAGCAGTACTTC.

The rearrangement joins TRBV4-2 to TRBJ2-6; no clear D. Trimming left V 0 bases short and J 0 bases short, with 12 bases between. CDR3 length: 18 residues. Germline V CDR1 and CDR2: LGHNA, YNFKEQ. Here the CDR3 DNA reads TGTGCCAGCAGCCAAGAAGAGGCAGTCCCCTCTGGGGCCAACGTCCTGACTTTC. Amino acid sequence: CASSQEEAVPSGANVLTF.

The sample holds one count of this clone. DNA for the CDR3: TGTGCCAGCAGTGGGCGGGTATCCTACAATGAGCAGTTCTTC. This encodes CASSGRVSYNEQFF. The chain joins TRBV6-5 to TRBJ2-1, with D possibly TRBD2 on 5 matching bases. V shed 5 bases and J shed 1 base, with 9 bases lying between them. The CDR3 sequence is 14 residues long. The V gene's germline CDR1 is MNHEY and CDR2 SVGAGI.

The chain couples TRBV19 to TRBJ2-1, with 10 bases identical to TRBD2. There are 14 residues in the CDR3. The germline CDR1 and CDR2 sequences are LNHDA and SQIVND (reference sequence). The V segment lost 6 bases and the J segment 7 bases; nucleotides outside the gene matches: 6. The CDR3 reads CASSLSGRLNEQFF. The DNA of the CDR3 is TGTGCCAGTAGCCTTAGCGGGAGGTTGAATGAGCAGTTCTTC.

The J gene is TRBJ2-3, the V gene TRBV18; the D is unclear. The V gene's germline CDR1 is KGHSH and CDR2 LQKENI. This CDR3 has 14 amino acids. The V gene lost 5 bases and the J gene lost 0 bases, with 9 bases spanning the gap. The CDR3 loop reads CASSSVSSTDTQYF. The DNA for the CDR3 is TGTGCCAGCTCATCGGTTTCTAGCACAGATACGCAGTATTTT. The complete variable domain, with remaining parts taken from reference TRBV18 and TRBJ2-3, reads NAGVMQNPRHLVRRRGQEARLRCSPMKGHSHVYWYRQLPEEGLKFMVYLQKENIIDESGMPKERFSAEFPKEGPSILRIQQVVRGDSAAYFCASSSVSSTDTQYFGPGTRLTVL.

This clone was found once. This chain links TRBV5-4 with TRBJ2-1; a possible D gene is TRBD2 (6 bases). The CDR3 length is 15 residues. Between the trimmed V and J ends, which lost 1 base and 5 bases, there was a span of 13 bases. Germline CDR1 is SGHNT and CDR2 is YYREEE (reference sequence). The CDR3 DNA reads TGTGCCAGCAGCTTGTCGGGGGAGAGGAACAATGAGCAGTTCTTC. Translated, it gives CASSLSGERNNEQFF.

The CDR3, as DNA: TGTGCCAGCAGTTCCGGGACACTCTATGGCTACACCTTC. Amino acids: CASSSGTLYGYTF. The rearrangement joins TRBV6-5 to TRBJ1-2; possibly TRBD1 for D (6 bases). In germline, CDR1 is MNHEY, CDR2 SVGAGI. V was clipped by 4 bases and J by 4 bases, with 10 bases between them. This CDR3 region has 13 residues.

The genes are TRBV28 and TRBJ1-2, with TRBD1 matching 7 bases. Germline V gene lookup returns CDR1 MDHEN and CDR2 SYDVKM. There are 14 residues in the CDR3. V trimming: 3 bases; J trimming: 4 bases; junction bases outside the gene matches: 5. For the CDR3, the DNA is TGTGCCAGCAGTTTGACAGGGTCGCGCTATGGCTACACCTTC. Its protein product is CASSLTGSRYGYTF.

The chain joins TRBV7-6 to TRBJ2-3; 8 bases align to TRBD2. CDR3 length: 15 residues. CDR1 and CDR2 (germline): SGHVS, FNYEAQ. Unmatched junction bases numbered 6, after V lost 6 bases and J lost 1 base. The CDR3 DNA reads as TGTGCCAGCAGTCTAGCGGGTTGGGGCACAGATACGCAGTATTTT. Its translation: CASSLAGWGTDTQYF.

This sequence joins TRBV19 and TRBJ1-5; tentative D call: TRBD1 (5 bases). This CDR3 region has 18 residues. Between the trimmed V and J ends, which lost 4 bases and 7 bases, there was a span of 26 bases. Germline V gives CDR1 LNHDA, CDR2 SQIVND (reference sequence). The CDR3 nucleotides are TGTGCCAGTAGTACCCTAGGGGCTCGGGGCGGGGGTGAACAGCCCCAGCATTTT. Amino acids: CASSTLGARGGGEQPQHF.

This chain uses TRBV5-6 with TRBJ1-4; TRBD1 matches 9 bases. Trimming removed 2 bases from V and 3 bases from J; junction bases left unmatched: 5. This CDR3 spans 16 amino acids. The germline V gene encodes CDR1 SGHDT and CDR2 YYEEEE. CDR3 loop: CASSFLQGAANEKLFF. In nucleotides, the CDR3 is TGTGCCAGCAGCTTCCTACAGGGGGCGGCTAATGAAAAACTGTTTTTT.

The genes are TRBV7-9 and TRBJ2-7, with D possibly matching TRBD1 (6 bases). Germline V gives CDR1 SEHNR, CDR2 FQNEAQ (reference sequence). This CDR3 comprises 14 residues. Trimming pared 1 base from V and 0 bases from J, leaving 7 bases between. DNA of the CDR3: TGTGCCAGCAGCTTAGAGGGACACTCCTACGAGCAGTACTTC. Amino acids: CASSLEGHSYEQYF. Supplemented by reference TRBV7-9 and TRBJ2-7, the full variable domain reads DTGVSQNPRHKITKRGQNVTFRCDPISEHNRLYWYRQTLGQGPEFLTYFQNEAQLEKSRLLSDRFSAERPKGSFSTLEIQRTEQGDSAMYLCASSLEGHSYEQYFGPGTRLTVT.

A single count supports this clone. The chain uses TRBV2 and TRBJ2-5; 8 bases line up with TRBD1. Trimming at V came to 4 bases and at J to 4 bases, leaving 8 bases not matched to a gene. CDR3 length: 15 residues. Looked up from germline, CDR1 is SNHLY and CDR2 is FYNNEI. The CDR3 sequence: CASSAQGVLGETQYF. Here the CDR3 DNA reads TGTGCCAGCAGTGCACAGGGGGTTCTAGGAGAGACCCAGTACTTC. The whole variable domain, remainder taken from reference TRBV2 and TRBJ2-5, is EPEVTQTPSHQVTQMGQEVILRCVPISNHLYFYWYRQILGQKVEFLVSFYNNEISEKSEIFDDQFSVERPDGSNFTLKIRSTKLEDSAMYFCASSAQGVLGETQYFGPGTRLLVL.

The chain has TRBV11-2 and TRBJ1-2; tentative D call: TRBD1 (6 bases). Germline-derived CDR1 and CDR2 are SGHAT and FQNNGV. This CDR3 spans 14 amino acids. V was cut by 6 bases and J by 8 bases, with 19 bases left in between. CDR3 sequence: CASREGGGRGGYTF. The CDR3 nucleotides read TGTGCCAGCAGGGAAGGCGGGGGGCGCGGCGGCTACACCTTC.

The chain has TRBV7-9 and TRBJ1-3, with D possibly TRBD1 on 5 matching bases. CDR3 length: 14 amino acids. CDR1 is SEHNR, CDR2 FQNEAQ, per germline (reference sequence). Between the trimmed V and J ends, which lost 7 bases and 2 bases, there was a span of 12 bases. DNA for the CDR3: TGTGCCAGCAACCGGGGGGGGGCTGGAAACACCATATATTTT. This gives the protein CASNRGGAGNTIYF.

The rearrangement uses TRBV4-2 and TRBJ1-4; 7 bases line up with TRBD1. Germline V gene lookup returns CDR1 LGHNA and CDR2 YNFKEQ. The trim removed 1 base at V and 8 bases at J, leaving 7 bases unmatched. The CDR3 extends over 15 amino acids. The CDR3 is CASSQAEGAGEKLFF. CDR3 coding DNA: TGTGCCAGCAGCCAAGCAGAGGGGGCGGGGGAAAAACTGTTTTTT.